This T cell receptor (beta chain) comes out of a study of beta chain features in type 1 diabetes. Broader study findings: Moderately but significantly shorter TCRB CDR3s were found in Type 1 diabetes patients in all four CD4+ subsets.

There are 15 residues in the CDR3. Germline CDR1 and CDR2: MDHEN and SYDVKM. V was cut by 3 bases and J by 5 bases, with 14 bases left in between. Sampling consisted of one heparinised blood draw per donor, averaging around 120 mL. By way of CD45RO/CCR7/CD25/CD127/CD95/CD27, the CD4+ regulatory, stem cell-like memory, central memory and naive cells were sorted. In this sample, this clone turned up a few times. Its cognate antigen is unknown. TCRB transcripts that were expressed got sequenced, as all of the isolated RNA had been reverse transcribed. Sequenced naive, central memory and regulatory T cell samples produced an average of about 3.57 million reads. Profiled with immunoSEQ multiplex PCR; TCRdb holds only in-frame clones, not every one. The table lists over 150,000 clones, approximately 7.8% of them singletons.

The sequence derives from a woman aged 40 to 50 with type 1 diabetes. The chain recombines TRBV28 with TRBJ1-5, with a weak D call TRBD1 (6 bases). Sequenced: central memory CD4+ T cells from blood. DNA for the CDR3: TGTGCCAGCAGTTTGGGGGCAAGGGCTGATCAGCCCCAGCATTTT. Protein: CASSLGARADQPQHF.